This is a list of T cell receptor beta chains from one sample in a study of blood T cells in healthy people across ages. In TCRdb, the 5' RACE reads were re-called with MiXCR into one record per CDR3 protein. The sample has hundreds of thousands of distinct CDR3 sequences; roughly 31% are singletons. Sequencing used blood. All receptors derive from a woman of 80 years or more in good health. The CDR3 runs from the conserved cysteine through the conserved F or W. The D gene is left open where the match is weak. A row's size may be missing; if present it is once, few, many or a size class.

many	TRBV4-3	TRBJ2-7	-	TGCGCCAGCAGCCAAGGAGGTTCGGGGGGCGTCGACGAGCAGTACTTC	CASSQGGSGGVDEQYF
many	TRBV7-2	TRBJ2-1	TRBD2	TGTGCCAGCAGCCCTACTAGCGGGTACAATGAGCAGTTCTTC	CASSPTSGYNEQFF
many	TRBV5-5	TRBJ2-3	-	TGTGCTAGCAGCTTTTCGGCAGGGAATTCGGATACGCAGTATTTT	CASSFSAGNSDTQYF
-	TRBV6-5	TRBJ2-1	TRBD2	TGTGCCAGCAGTTATGTGAGGGGGTCGGGAGGGAAGGACAATGAGCAGTTCTTC	CASSYVRGSGGKDNEQFF
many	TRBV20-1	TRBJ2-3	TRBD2	TGCAGTGCTGGAGGGACTAGCGAGGATACGCAGTATTTT	CSAGGTSEDTQYF
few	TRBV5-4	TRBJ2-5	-	TGTGCCAGCAGCTTGATTGCTGGCGCCGAGACCCAGTACTTC	CASSLIAGAETQYF
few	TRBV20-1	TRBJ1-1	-	TGCAGTGCTAGAGACCCCCTAGGGTCGAACACTGAAGCTTTCTTT	CSARDPLGSNTEAFF
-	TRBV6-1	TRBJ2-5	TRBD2	TGTGCCAGCAGTAAACTAGCGGGGGGGCACTACCCACAGAATGAGCAGTACTTC	CASSKLAGGHYPQNEQYF
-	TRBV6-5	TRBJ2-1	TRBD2	TGTGCCAGCAGTTACAGGCTGGGTGCTAGCGGGAGCCGGGATGAGCAGTTCTTC	CASSYRLGASGSRDEQFF
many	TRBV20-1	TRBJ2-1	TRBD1	TGCAGTGCGGCCGGGACAGGGGACAATGAGCAGTTCTTC	CSAAGTGDNEQFF
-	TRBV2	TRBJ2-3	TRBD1	TGTGCCAGCACCAAAGACAGGGAAATCACAGATACGCAGTATTTT	CASTKDREITDTQYF
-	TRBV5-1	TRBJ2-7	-	TGCGCCAGCAGCCTCCGGGACCTCCAGAATGAGCAGTACTTC	CASSLRDLQNEQYF
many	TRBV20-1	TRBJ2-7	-	TGCAGTGCTAGGTTGGGCGGAGGCTCCTACGAGCAGTACTTC	CSARLGGGSYEQYF
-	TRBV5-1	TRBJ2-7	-	TGCGCCGGCAGCCGGGAGGGGGCTTACAATGAGCAGTACTTC	CAGSREGAYNEQYF
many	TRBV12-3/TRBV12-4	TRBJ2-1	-	TGTGCCAGCAGTTTAAACGGGGGACGGGATGAGCAGTTCTTC	CASSLNGGRDEQFF
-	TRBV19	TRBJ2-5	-	TGTGCCAGTAGTATCCTCGACCGGGATGAGCAGTACTTC	CASSILDRDEQYF
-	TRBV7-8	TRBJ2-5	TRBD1	TGTGCCAGCAGCTTGACCGGGACAGGAGAAGAGACCCAGTACTTC	CASSLTGTGEETQYF
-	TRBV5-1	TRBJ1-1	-	TGCGCCAGCAGCCCGGACGTAGGGAACACTGAAGCTTTCTTT	CASSPDVGNTEAFF
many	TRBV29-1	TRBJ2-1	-	TGCAGCGCGGGACTCCCAGGGGGTGAGCAGTTCTTC	CSAGLPGGEQFF
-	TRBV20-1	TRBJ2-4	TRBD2	TGCAGTGCTAGTACTAGCGGGTATAGAAACATTCAGTACTTC	CSASTSGYRNIQYF